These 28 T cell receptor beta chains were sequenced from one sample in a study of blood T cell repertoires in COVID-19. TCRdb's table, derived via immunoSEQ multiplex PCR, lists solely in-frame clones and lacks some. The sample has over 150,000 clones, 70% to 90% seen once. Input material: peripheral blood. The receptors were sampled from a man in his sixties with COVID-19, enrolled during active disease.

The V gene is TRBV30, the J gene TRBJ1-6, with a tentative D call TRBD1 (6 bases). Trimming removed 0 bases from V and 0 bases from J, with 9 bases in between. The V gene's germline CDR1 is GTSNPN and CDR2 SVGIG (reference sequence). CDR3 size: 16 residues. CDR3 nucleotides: TGTGCCTGGAGTGTAAAGGACAGCTCCTATAATTCACCCCTCCACTTT. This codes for CAWSVKDSSYNSPLHF.

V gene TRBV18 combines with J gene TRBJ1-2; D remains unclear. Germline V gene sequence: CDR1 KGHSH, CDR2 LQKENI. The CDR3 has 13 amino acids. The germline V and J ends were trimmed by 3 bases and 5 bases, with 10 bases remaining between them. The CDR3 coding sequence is TGTGCCAGCTCACCGGGTGACGGGTATGGCTACACCTTC. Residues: CASSPGDGYGYTF.

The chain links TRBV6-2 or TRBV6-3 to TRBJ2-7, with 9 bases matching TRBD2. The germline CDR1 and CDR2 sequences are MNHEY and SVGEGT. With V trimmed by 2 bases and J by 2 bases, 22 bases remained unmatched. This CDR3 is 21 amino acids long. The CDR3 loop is CASSYTEGREGRRHMAYEQYF. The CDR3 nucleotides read TGTGCCAGCAGTTACACCGAGGGGCGGGAGGGCCGACGTCATATGGCCTACGAGCAGTACTTC.

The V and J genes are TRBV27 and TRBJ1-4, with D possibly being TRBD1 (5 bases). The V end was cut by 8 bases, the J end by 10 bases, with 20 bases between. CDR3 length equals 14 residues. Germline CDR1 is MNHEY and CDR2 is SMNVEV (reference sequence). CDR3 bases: TGTGCCAGCGGAAGTGGACTAACTAGGGGAAAACTGTTTTTT. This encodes CASGSGLTRGKLFF. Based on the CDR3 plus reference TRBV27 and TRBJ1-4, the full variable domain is EAQVTQNPRYLITVTGKKLTVTCSQNMNHEYMSWYRQDPGLGLRQIYYSMNVEVTDKGDVPEGYKVSRKEKRNFPLILESPSPNQTSLYFCASGSGLTRGKLFFGSGTQLSVL.

CDR3 coding DNA: TGTGCCAGCAGCGTTGACAGAACGGATAATTCACCCCTCCACTTT. It specifies CASSVDRTDNSPLHF. V usage is TRBV9 and J usage is TRBJ1-6; D might be TRBD1 (5 bases). The CDR3 covers 15 residues. Trimming shortened V by 2 bases and J by 5 bases, and 11 bases separated the two germline ends. The germline gives CDR1 SGDLS, CDR2 YYNGEE.

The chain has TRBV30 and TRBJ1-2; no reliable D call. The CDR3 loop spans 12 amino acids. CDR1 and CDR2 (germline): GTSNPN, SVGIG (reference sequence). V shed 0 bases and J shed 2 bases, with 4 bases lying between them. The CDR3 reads CAWSVANYGYTF. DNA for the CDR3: TGTGCCTGGAGTGTGGCCAACTATGGCTACACCTTC.

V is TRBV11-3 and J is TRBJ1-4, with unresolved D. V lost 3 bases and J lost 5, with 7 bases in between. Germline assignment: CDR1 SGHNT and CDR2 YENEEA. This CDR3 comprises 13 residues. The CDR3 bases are TGTGCCAGCAGCTTTAGACTCAATGAAAAACTGTTTTTT. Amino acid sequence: CASSFRLNEKLFF.

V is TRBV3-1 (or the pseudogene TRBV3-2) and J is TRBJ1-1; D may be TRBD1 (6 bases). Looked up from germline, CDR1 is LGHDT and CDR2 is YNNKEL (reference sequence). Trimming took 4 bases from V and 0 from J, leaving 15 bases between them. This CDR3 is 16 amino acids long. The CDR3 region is CASSLYAGAMNTEAFF. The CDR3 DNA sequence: TGTGCCAGCAGCCTCTATGCAGGGGCAATGAACACTGAAGCTTTCTTT.

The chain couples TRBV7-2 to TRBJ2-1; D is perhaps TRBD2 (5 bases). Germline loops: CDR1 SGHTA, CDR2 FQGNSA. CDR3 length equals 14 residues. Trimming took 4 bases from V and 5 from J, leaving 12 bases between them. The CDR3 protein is CASSSQRNNNEQFF. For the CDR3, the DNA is TGTGCCAGCAGCTCCCAGCGGAATAACAATGAGCAGTTCTTC.

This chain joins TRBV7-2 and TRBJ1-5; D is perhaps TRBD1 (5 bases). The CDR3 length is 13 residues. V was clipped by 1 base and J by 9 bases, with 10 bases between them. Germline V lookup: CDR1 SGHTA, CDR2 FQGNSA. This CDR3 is CASSLEGLGPQHF. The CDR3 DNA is TGTGCCAGCAGCTTAGAGGGGCTTGGGCCCCAGCATTTT.

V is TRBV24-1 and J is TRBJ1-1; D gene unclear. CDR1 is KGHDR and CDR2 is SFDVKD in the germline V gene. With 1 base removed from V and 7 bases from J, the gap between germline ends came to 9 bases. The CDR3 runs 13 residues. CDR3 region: CATSDLLRDEAFF. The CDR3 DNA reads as TGTGCCACCAGTGATTTATTGCGGGATGAAGCTTTCTTT.

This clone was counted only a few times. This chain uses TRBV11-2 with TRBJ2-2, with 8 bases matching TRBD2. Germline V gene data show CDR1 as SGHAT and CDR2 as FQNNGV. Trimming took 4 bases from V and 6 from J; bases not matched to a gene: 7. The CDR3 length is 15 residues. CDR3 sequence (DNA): TGTGCCAGCAGCTCTGTGCGGGGGGCCCCCGGGGAGCTGTTTTTT. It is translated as CASSSVRGAPGELFF.

The CDR3 loop is CASSYSHSRDSRWNEKLFF. For the CDR3, the DNA is TGTGCCAGCAGTTACTCCCATTCCCGGGACAGTAGATGGAATGAAAAACTGTTTTTT. The rearrangement joins TRBV6-2 or TRBV6-3 to TRBJ1-4; TRBD1 matches at 7 bases. Germline CDR1 reads MNHEY; CDR2 reads SVGEGT. The CDR3 length is 19 residues. The junction had 15 bases not matched to a gene; V was cut back by 0 bases and J by 5 bases.

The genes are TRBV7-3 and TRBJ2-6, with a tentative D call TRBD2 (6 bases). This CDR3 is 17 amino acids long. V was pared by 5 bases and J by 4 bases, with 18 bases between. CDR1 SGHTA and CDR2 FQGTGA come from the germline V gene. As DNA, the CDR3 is TGTGCCAGCAGCCCACAGGTGCGGGGTATCGGGGCCAACGTCCTGACTTTC. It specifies CASSPQVRGIGANVLTF.

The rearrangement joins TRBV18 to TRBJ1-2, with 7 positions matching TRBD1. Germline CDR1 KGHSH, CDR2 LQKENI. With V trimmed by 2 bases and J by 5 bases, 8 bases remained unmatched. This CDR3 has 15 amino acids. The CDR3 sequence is CASSPKQGSAYGYTF. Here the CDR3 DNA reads TGTGCCAGCTCACCAAAACAGGGGTCCGCTTATGGCTACACCTTC.

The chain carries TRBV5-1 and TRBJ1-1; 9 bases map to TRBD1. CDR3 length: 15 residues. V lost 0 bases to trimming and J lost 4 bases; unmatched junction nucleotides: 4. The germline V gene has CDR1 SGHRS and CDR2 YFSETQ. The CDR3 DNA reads TGCGCCAGCAGCTTGGGGGACAGGGCGATCACTGAAGCTTTCTTT. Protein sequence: CASSLGDRAITEAFF.

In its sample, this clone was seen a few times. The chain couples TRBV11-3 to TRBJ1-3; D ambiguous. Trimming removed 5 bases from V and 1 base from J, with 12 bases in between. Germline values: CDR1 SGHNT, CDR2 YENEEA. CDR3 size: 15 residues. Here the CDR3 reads CASSNGATSGNTIYF. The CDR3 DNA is TGTGCCAGCAGCAACGGAGCGACGTCTGGAAACACCATATATTTT.

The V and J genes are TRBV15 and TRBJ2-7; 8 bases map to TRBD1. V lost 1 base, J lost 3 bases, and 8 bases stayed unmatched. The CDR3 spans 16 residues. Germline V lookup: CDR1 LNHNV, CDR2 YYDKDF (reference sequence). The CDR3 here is CATSRAGQGNRYEQYF. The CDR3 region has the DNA TGTGCCACCAGCAGAGCCGGACAGGGTAACCGCTACGAGCAGTACTTC.

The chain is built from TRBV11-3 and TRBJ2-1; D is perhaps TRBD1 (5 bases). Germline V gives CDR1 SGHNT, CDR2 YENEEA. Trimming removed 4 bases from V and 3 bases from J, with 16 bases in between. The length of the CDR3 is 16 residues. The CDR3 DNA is TGTGCCAGCAGCTCGTTGGGGCAGGGAAACTACAATGAGCAGTTCTTC. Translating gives CASSSLGQGNYNEQFF.

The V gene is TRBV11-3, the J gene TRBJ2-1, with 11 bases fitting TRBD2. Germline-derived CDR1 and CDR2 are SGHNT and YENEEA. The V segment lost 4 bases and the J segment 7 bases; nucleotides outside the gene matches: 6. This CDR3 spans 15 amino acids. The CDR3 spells CASSYRLAGRNEQFF. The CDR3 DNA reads TGTGCCAGCAGCTATCGACTAGCGGGGAGGAATGAGCAGTTCTTC.

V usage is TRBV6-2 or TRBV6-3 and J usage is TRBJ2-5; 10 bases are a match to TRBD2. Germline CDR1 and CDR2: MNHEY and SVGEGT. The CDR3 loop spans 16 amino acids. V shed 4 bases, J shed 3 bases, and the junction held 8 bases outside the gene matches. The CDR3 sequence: CASSSPLAGVKETQYF. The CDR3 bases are TGTGCCAGCAGTTCTCCCCTAGCGGGAGTTAAAGAGACCCAGTACTTC.

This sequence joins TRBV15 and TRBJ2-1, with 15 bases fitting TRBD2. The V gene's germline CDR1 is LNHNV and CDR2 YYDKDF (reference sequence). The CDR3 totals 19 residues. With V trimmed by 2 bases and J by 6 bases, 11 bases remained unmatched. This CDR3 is CATSRWWGLAGGGSNEQFF. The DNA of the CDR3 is TGTGCCACCAGCAGATGGTGGGGACTAGCGGGAGGCGGGAGCAATGAGCAGTTCTTC.

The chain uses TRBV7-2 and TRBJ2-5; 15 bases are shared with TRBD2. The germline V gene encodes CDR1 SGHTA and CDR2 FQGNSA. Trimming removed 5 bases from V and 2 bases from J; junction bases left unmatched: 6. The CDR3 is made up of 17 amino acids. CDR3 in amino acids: CASSPPGLAGGQETQYF. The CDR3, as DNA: TGTGCCAGCAGCCCTCCGGGACTAGCGGGGGGACAAGAGACCCAGTACTTC.

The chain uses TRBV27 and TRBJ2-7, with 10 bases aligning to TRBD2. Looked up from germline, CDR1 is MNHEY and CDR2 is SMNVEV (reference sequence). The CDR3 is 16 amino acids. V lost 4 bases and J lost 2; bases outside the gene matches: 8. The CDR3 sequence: CASSSWTSGSAYEQYF. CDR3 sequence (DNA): TGTGCCAGCAGTTCCTGGACTAGCGGTTCGGCCTACGAGCAGTACTTC.

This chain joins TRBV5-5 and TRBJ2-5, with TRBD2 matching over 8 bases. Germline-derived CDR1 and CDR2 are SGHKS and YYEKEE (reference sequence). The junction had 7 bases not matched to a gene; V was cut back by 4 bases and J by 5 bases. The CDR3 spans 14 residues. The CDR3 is CASSPRTSQETQYF. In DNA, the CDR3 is TGTGCCAGCAGCCCCCGGACTAGCCAGGAGACCCAGTACTTC.

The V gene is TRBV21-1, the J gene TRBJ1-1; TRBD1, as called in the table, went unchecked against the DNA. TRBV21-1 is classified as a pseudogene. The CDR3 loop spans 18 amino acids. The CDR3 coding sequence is TGTGCCAGCAGCCTCTCACCCGTGGGCGACAGGGTGAACACTGAAGCTTTCTTT. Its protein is CASSLSPVGDRVNTEAFF.

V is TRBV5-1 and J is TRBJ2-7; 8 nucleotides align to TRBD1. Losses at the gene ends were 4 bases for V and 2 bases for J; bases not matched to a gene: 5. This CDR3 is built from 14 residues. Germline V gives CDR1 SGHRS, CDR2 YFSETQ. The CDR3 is CASSIRTGTYEQYF. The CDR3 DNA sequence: TGCGCCAGCAGCATAAGGACAGGGACCTACGAGCAGTACTTC.

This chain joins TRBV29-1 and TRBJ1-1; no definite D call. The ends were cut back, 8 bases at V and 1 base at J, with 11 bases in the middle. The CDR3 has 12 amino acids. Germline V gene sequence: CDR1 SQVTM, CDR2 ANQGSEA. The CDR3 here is CSTREGNTEAFF. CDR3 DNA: TGCAGCACTCGGGAGGGGAACACTGAAGCTTTCTTT. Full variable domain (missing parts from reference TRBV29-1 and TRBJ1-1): SAVISQKPSRDICQRGTSLTIQCQVDSQVTMMFWYRQQPGQSLTLIATANQGSEATYESGFVIDKFPISRPNLTFSTLTVSNMSPEDSSIYLCSTREGNTEAFFGQGTRLTVV.